This T cell receptor beta chain was observed in a study of CD8+ T cells in alopecia areata. The CDR3 sequence is 13 residues long. Germline V gene lookup returns CDR1 SEHNR and CDR2 FQNEAQ (reference sequence). Trimming left V 5 bases short and J 1 base short, with 8 bases between. Isolated RNA was reverse transcribed into cDNA used as the sequencing template. Method: immunoSEQ multiplex PCR; TCRdb's copy keeps in-frame clones and lacks some. The sample records almost 35,000 clones, roughly 53% being singletons. The rearrangement joins TRBV7-9 to TRBJ2-5; possible D gene TRBD1, 6 bases. The specimen was NKG2D-high CD8+ T cells sorted from blood. This TCR derives from a human donor with alopecia areata. The CDR3 loop reads CASSRQVQETQYF. The CDR3 DNA reads as TGTGCCAGCAGCCGACAGGTCCAAGAGACCCAGTACTTC. The whole variable domain, filled in from reference TRBV7-9 and TRBJ2-5, reads DTGVSQNPRHKITKRGQNVTFRCDPISEHNRLYWYRQTLGQGPEFLTYFQNEAQLEKSRLLSDRFSAERPKGSFSTLEIQRTEQGDSAMYLCASSRQVQETQYFGPGTRLLVL.